The clone carrying this T cell receptor (beta chain) was seen only a few times. This record belongs to a study of beta chain features in type 1 diabetes. Germline V lookup: CDR1 MNHEY, CDR2 SMNVEV (reference sequence). The length of the CDR3 is 15 residues. V lost 5 bases to trimming and J lost 5 bases, with 16 bases between them. Every bit of the isolated RNA underwent reverse transcription, so sequencing read expressed TCRB transcripts. The protocol was immunoSEQ multiplex PCR, while the TCRdb copy is restricted to in-frame clones and leaves out a portion. The data contain about 360,000 clones, around 12% of them singletons.

The sequenced material came from naive CD4+ T cells from blood. This clonotype originated in a man younger than 35 in good health. This sequence joins TRBV27 and TRBJ2-1; tentative D call: TRBD2 (6 bases). In nucleotides, the CDR3 is TGTGCCAGCAGTCCGCCGGGACTCACCCACAATGAGCAGTTCTTC. Its protein is CASSPPGLTHNEQFF.